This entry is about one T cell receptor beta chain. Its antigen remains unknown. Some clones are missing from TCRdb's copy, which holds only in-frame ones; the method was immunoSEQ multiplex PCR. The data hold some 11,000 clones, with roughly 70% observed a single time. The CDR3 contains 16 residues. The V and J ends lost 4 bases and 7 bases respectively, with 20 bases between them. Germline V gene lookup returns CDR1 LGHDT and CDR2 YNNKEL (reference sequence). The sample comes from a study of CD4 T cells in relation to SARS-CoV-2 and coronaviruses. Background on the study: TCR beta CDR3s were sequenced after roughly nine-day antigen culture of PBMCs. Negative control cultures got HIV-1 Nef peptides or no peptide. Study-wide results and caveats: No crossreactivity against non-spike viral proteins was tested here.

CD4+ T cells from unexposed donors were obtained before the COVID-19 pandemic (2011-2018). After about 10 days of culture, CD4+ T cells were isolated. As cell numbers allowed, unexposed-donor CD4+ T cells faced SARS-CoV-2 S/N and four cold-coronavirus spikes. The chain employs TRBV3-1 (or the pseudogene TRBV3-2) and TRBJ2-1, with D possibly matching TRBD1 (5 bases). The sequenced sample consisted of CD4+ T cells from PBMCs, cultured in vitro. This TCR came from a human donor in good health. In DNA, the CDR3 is TGTGCCAGCAGCCCTGTAGCCGGCCAGGGCTCGAATGAGCAGTTCTTC. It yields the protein CASSPVAGQGSNEQFF.